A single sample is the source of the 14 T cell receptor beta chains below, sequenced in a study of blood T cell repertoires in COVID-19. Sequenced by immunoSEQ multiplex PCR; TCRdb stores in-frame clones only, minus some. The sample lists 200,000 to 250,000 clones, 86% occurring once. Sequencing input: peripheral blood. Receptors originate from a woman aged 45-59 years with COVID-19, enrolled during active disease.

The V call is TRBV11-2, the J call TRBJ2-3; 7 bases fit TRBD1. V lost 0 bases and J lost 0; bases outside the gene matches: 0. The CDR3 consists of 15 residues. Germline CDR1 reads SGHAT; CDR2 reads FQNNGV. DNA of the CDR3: TGTGCCAGCAGCTTAGACAGGGGGAGCACAGATACGCAGTATTTT. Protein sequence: CASSLDRGSTDTQYF.

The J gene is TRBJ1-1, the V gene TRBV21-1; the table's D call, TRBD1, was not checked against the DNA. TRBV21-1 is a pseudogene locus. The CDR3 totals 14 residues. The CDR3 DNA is TGTGCCAGCAGCAAAGAAGGAAGGGGAACTGAAGCTTTCTTT. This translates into CASSKEGRGTEAFF.

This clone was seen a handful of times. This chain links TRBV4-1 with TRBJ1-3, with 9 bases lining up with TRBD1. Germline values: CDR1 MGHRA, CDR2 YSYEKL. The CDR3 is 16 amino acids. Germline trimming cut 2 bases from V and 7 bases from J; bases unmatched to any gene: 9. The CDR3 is CASSQPLQGARNTIYF. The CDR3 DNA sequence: TGCGCCAGCAGCCAACCCTTACAGGGGGCTAGGAACACCATATATTTT.

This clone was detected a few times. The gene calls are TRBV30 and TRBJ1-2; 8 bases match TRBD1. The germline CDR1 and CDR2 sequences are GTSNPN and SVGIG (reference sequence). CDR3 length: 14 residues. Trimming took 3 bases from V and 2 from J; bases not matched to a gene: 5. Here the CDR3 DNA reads TGTGCCTGGAGAAACAGGGGGAGGAACTATGGCTACACCTTC. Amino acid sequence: CAWRNRGRNYGYTF. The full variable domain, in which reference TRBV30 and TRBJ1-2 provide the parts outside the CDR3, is SQTIHQWPATLVQPVGSPLSLECTVEGTSNPNLYWYRQAAGRGLQLLFYSVGIGQISSEVPQNLSASRPQDRQFILSSKKLLLSDSGFYLCAWRNRGRNYGYTFGSGTRLTVV.

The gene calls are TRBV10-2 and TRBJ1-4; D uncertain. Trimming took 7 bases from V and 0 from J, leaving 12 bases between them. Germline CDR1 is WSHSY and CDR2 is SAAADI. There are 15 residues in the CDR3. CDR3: CASTPDLATNEKLFF. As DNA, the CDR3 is TGCGCCAGCACCCCCGACCTAGCAACTAATGAAAAACTGTTTTTT.

CDR3 in amino acids: CASSVTPLNTEAFF. CDR3 coding DNA: TGTGCCAGCAGCGTGACACCACTGAACACTGAAGCTTTCTTT. V and J are TRBV9 and TRBJ1-1; the D is unclear. CDR1 is SGDLS, CDR2 YYNGEE, per germline. The length of the CDR3 is 14 residues. V shed 2 bases and J shed 0 bases, with 8 bases lying between them.

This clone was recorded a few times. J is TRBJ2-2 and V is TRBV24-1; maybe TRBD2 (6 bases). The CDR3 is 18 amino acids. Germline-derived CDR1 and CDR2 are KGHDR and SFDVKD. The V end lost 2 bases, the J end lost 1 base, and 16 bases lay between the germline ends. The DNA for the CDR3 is TGTGCCACCAGTGATTCTACTCCGGGACTGGAGAACACCGGGGAGCTGTTTTTT. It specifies CATSDSTPGLENTGELFF.

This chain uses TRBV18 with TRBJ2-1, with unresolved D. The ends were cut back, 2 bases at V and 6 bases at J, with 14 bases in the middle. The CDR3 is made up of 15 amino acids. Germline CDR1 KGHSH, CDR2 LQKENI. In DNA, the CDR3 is TGTGCCAGCTCACCAGGGCAGGAATACGCCAATGAGCAGTTCTTC. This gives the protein CASSPGQEYANEQFF.

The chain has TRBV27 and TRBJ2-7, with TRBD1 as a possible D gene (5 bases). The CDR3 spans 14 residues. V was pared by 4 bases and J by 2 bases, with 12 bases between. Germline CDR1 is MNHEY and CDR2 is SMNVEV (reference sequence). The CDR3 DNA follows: TGTGCCAGCAGTTCCATCGACAGTCCCTACGAGCAGTACTTC. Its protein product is CASSSIDSPYEQYF.

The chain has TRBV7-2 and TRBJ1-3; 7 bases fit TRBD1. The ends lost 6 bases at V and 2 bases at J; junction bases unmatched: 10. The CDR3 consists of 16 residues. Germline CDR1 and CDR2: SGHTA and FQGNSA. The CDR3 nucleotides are TGTGCCAGCAGGACGACAGGGTTTGGGGCTGGAAACACCATATATTTT. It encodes CASRTTGFGAGNTIYF.

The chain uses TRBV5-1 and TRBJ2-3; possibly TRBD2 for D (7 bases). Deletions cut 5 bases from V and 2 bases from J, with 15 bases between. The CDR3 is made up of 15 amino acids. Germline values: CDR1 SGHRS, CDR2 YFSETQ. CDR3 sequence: CASSLRRGPTDTQYF. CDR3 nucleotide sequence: TGCGCCAGCAGTTTACGGCGGGGGCCCACAGATACGCAGTATTTT.

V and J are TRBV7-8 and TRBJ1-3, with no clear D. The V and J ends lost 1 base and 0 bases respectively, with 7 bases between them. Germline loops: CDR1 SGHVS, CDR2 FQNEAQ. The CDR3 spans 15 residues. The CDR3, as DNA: TGTGCCAGCAGCTTAGACAGTTTCTCTGGAAACACCATATATTTT. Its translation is CASSLDSFSGNTIYF. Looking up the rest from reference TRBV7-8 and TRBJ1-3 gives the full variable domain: GAGVSQSPRYKVAKRGQDVALRCDPISGHVSLFWYQQALGQGPEFLTYFQNEAQLDKSGLPSDRFFAERPEGSVSTLKIQRTQQEDSAVYLCASSLDSFSGNTIYFGEGSWLTVV.

The CDR3 DNA reads TGTGCCAGCAGCGTAGCCGAGGGACAGTTCTTCGATACGCAGTATTTT. Translation: CASSVAEGQFFDTQYF. The chain recombines TRBV9 with TRBJ2-3, with 7 bases that match TRBD1. CDR1 and CDR2 (germline): SGDLS, YYNGEE. CDR3 size: 16 residues. With 0 bases clipped from V and 6 bases from J, the junction kept 10 bases outside the gene matches.

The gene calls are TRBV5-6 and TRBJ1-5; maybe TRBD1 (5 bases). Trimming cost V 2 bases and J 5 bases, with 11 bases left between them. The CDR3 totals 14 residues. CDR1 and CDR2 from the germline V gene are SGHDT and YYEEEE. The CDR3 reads CASSFKGLDQPQHF. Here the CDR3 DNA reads TGTGCCAGCAGCTTTAAGGGGTTGGATCAGCCCCAGCATTTT.